This passage covers 5 T cell receptor beta chains from one sample sequenced in a study of monozygotic twins with inflammatory bowel disease. From the 5' RACE reads, TCRdb lists one entry per CDR3 protein and no DNA. The sample holds nearly 450,000 distinct CDR3 sequences. Sequenced sample: blood. All receptors come from a human donor with ulcerative colitis or Crohn's disease, or a healthy co-twin of an affected twin (not recorded which).

CDR3 in amino acids: CASSDKVLYTGELFF. V usage is TRBV6-1 and J usage is TRBJ2-2. The CDR3 sequence is 15 residues long. The germline V gene encodes CDR1 MNHNS and CDR2 SASEGT.

The gene calls are TRBV2 and TRBJ1-2; TCRdb picks TRBD1, but there is no DNA to check that call. The germline V gene has CDR1 SNHLY and CDR2 FYNNEI. The CDR3 consists of 17 residues. CDR3 loop: CASSERAGASISYGYTF.

This chain connects TRBV7-2 to TRBJ1-2. Germline CDR1 and CDR2: SGHTA and FQGNSA. This CDR3 has 14 residues. The CDR3 loop reads CASSLAVAADGYTF.

The V and J genes are TRBV7-2 and TRBJ2-3; TCRdb outputs TRBD2, but without DNA this stays unchecked. This CDR3 has 15 amino acids. The germline V gene encodes CDR1 SGHTA and CDR2 FQGNSA. The CDR3 reads CACSLNAGVSDTQYF.

This sequence joins TRBV11-2 and TRBJ2-3; checking the TCRdb D call of TRBD1 is not possible without DNA. Germline V gene sequence: CDR1 SGHAT, CDR2 FQNNGV. CDR3 length: 16 amino acids. The CDR3 sequence: CASYRLRAGGTDTQYF. The variable domain in full, with the rest retrieved from reference TRBV11-2 and TRBJ2-3, is EAGVAQSPRYKIIEKRQSVAFWCNPISGHATLYWYQQILGQGPKLLIQFQNNGVVDDSQLPKDRFSAERLKGVDSTLKIQPAKLEDSAVYLCASYRLRAGGTDTQYFGPGTRLTVL.